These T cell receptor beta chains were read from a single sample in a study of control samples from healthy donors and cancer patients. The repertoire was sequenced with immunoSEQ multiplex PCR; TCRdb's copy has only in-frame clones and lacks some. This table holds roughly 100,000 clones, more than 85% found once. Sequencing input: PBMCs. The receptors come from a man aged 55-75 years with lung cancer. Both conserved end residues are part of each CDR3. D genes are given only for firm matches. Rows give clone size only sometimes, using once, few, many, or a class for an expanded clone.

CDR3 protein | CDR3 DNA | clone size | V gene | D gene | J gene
CAWRGGSGANVLTF | TGTGCCTGGAGAGGGGGATCTGGGGCCAACGTCCTGACTTTC | NA | TRBV30 | NA | TRBJ2-6
CATSRDSGETQYF | TGTGCCACCAGCAGAGATTCGGGGGAGACCCAGTACTTC | NA | TRBV15 | NA | TRBJ2-5
CASSESQGYSNQPQHF | TGTGCCAGCAGTGAATCACAGGGCTATAGCAATCAGCCCCAGCATTTT | few | TRBV6-1 | NA | TRBJ1-5
CASRDRPNEKLFF | TGTGCCAGCCGGGACAGACCGAATGAAAAACTGTTTTTT | NA | TRBV2 | TRBD1 | TRBJ1-4
CASRETGFNSPLHF | TGTGCCAGCAGGGAGACAGGTTTTAATTCACCCCTCCACTTT | NA | TRBV6-5 | NA | TRBJ1-6
CSVERGSYGYTF | TGCAGCGTTGAACGGGGGAGCTATGGCTACACCTTC | NA | TRBV29-1 | NA | TRBJ1-2
CASRHSRLEYTF | TGTGCCAGCAGGCACTCCCGGCTGGAGTACACCTTC | NA | TRBV12-3/TRBV12-4 | NA | TRBJ1-2
CASSSRAAEQFF | TGTGCCAGCAGTTCAAGGGCGGCGGAGCAGTTCTTC | NA | TRBV6-5 | NA | TRBJ2-1
CASSPGTSGETQYF | TGCGCCAGCAGCCCTGGGACTAGCGGAGAGACCCAGTACTTC | NA | TRBV5-1 | TRBD2 | TRBJ2-5
CAWSRTGSTEAFF | TGTGCCTGGAGTAGGACTGGGAGCACTGAAGCTTTCTTT | NA | TRBV30 | NA | TRBJ1-1
CATSRDLGSTNTEAFF | TGTGCCACCAGCAGAGATCTCGGCAGCACGAACACTGAAGCTTTCTTT | NA | TRBV15 | NA | TRBJ1-1
CAISEYPRTAHTTYEQYF | TGTGCCATCAGTGAGTACCCCAGAACGGCACATACAACCTACGAGCAGTACTTC | NA | TRBV10-3 | NA | TRBJ2-7
CASSQDRAGGLAYGYTF | TGTGCCAGCAGCCAAGATCGCGCAGGGGGGCTCGCCTATGGCTACACCTTC | NA | TRBV3-1/TRBV3-2 | TRBD1 | TRBJ1-2
CASSQDYTQETQYF | TGTGCCAGCAGTCAAGACTATACCCAAGAGACCCAGTACTTC | NA | TRBV5-5 | NA | TRBJ2-5
CASSQELGLRTGELFF | TGCGCCAGCAGCCAAGAATTGGGCCTCCGGACCGGGGAGCTGTTTTTT | NA | TRBV4-1 | NA | TRBJ2-2
CASSLFLSRLATDTQYF | TGTGCCAGCAGTTTATTTCTCTCGCGGCTAGCCACAGATACGCAGTATTTT | NA | TRBV27 | NA | TRBJ2-3
CASSKGGGQPGNTIYF | TGTGCCAGCAGTAAAGGGGGGGGGCAGCCTGGAAACACCATATATTTT | NA | TRBV2 | NA | TRBJ1-3
CASSRGQGAFNEQFF | TGTGCCAGCAGTAGAGGACAGGGGGCATTCAATGAGCAGTTCTTC | NA | TRBV27 | TRBD1 | TRBJ2-1
CASSPAGPGNEQFF | TGTGCCAGCTCACCGGCGGGGCCGGGAAATGAGCAGTTCTTC | NA | TRBV18 | NA | TRBJ2-1
CASRVGTVLYNEQFF | TGTGCCAGCAGGGTTGGGACAGTCCTTTACAATGAGCAGTTCTTC | NA | TRBV6-5 | TRBD1 | TRBJ2-1
CASSPALREAVTF | TGTGCCAGCAGCCCAGCCCTAAGGGAGGCTGTGACCTTC | NA | TRBV9 | NA | TRBJ1-2
CASSRAGGRVKFETQYF | TGTGCCAGCAGCCGCGCCGGGGGCAGGGTGAAATTCGAGACCCAGTACTTC | NA | TRBV9 | NA | TRBJ2-5
CATSSGQSPDNEQFF | TGTGCCACCAGCAGCGGACAGTCCCCGGACAATGAGCAGTTCTTC | NA | TRBV15 | NA | TRBJ2-1
CASSDSGRGGLNEQFF | TGTGCCAGCAGTGACTCAGGGCGGGGGGGCCTCAATGAGCAGTTCTTC | NA | TRBV6-4 | TRBD2 | TRBJ2-1
CASSRRLGGTDTQYF | TGTGCCAGCAGCCGGAGGTTGGGAGGCACAGATACGCAGTATTTT | NA | TRBV3-1/TRBV3-2 | NA | TRBJ2-3
CASSRQGEFHGYTF | TGTGCCAGCAGTAGACAGGGAGAATTCCATGGCTACACCTTC | once | TRBV6-5 | TRBD1 | TRBJ1-2
CASSPQGTNTGELFF | TGTGCCAGCAGCCCACAGGGAACCAACACCGGGGAGCTGTTTTTT | NA | TRBV7-3 | NA | TRBJ2-2
CASSQQHTF | TGTGCCAGCAGCCAACAGCACACCTTC | once | TRBV7-9 | NA | TRBJ1-2
CASSLTVNTEAFF | TGTGCCAGCAGCTTGACAGTGAACACTGAAGCTTTCTTT | NA | TRBV11-3 | NA | TRBJ1-1
CASSSSAFDYEQYF | TGCGCCAGCAGCTCCTCGGCATTCGACTACGAGCAGTACTTC | NA | TRBV5-1 | NA | TRBJ2-7
CASSLEGEGFSGNTIYF | TGTGCCAGCAGCTTAGAAGGGGAAGGCTTTTCTGGAAACACCATATATTTT | NA | TRBV13 | NA | TRBJ1-3
CASSVVPGQGRRETQYF | TGTGCCAGTAGTGTCGTCCCGGGACAGGGGAGGAGAGAGACCCAGTACTTC | NA | TRBV19 | TRBD1 | TRBJ2-5
CASSHGPGEEKLFF | TGCGCCAGCAGCCACGGGCCCGGGGAGGAAAAACTGTTTTTT | NA | TRBV5-1 | NA | TRBJ1-4
CASTDSNQPQHF | TGTGCCAGCACCGACTCCAATCAGCCCCAGCATTTT | NA | TRBV12-3/TRBV12-4 | NA | TRBJ1-5
CATSGTGGANVLTF | TGTGCCACCTCGGGAACTGGTGGGGCCAACGTCCTGACTTTC | NA | TRBV24-1 | NA | TRBJ2-6
CASSHATDRWYGYTF | TGTGCCAGCAGCCATGCTACGGACAGGTGGTATGGCTACACCTTC | NA | TRBV3-1/TRBV3-2 | TRBD1 | TRBJ1-2
CASSPQWTGNTEAFF | TGCGCCAGCAGCCCCCAATGGACGGGGAACACTGAAGCTTTCTTT | once | TRBV5-1 | NA | TRBJ1-1
CASSGTGLLIFETQYF | TGTGCCAGCAGCGGGACCGGACTCCTTATTTTTGAGACCCAGTACTTC | NA | TRBV9 | NA | TRBJ2-5
CASSPGTVNTEAFF | TGCGCCAGCAGTCCCGGGACAGTGAACACTGAAGCTTTCTTT | NA | TRBV10-1 | TRBD1 | TRBJ1-1
CASSLLSATQETQYF | TGTGCCAGCAGCTTACTGTCGGCCACCCAAGAGACCCAGTACTTC | few | TRBV7-2 | NA | TRBJ2-5
CASSQDSQPQHF | TGTGCCAGCAGCCAAGACAGTCAGCCCCAGCATTTT | NA | TRBV3-1/TRBV3-2 | NA | TRBJ1-5
CAISEGNGNYGYTF | TGTGCCATCAGTGAAGGGAACGGGAACTATGGCTACACCTTC | NA | TRBV10-3 | NA | TRBJ1-2
CAWSVGTEAFF | TGTGCCTGGAGTGTTGGCACTGAAGCTTTCTTT | NA | TRBV30 | NA | TRBJ1-1
CASSQILAGGPPNTGELFF | TGTGCCAGCAGCCAAATCCTAGCGGGGGGGCCCCCGAACACCGGGGAGCTGTTTTTT | NA | TRBV3-1/TRBV3-2 | TRBD2 | TRBJ2-2
CASSDDSEELFF | TGCGCCAGCAGCGATGACAGCGAGGAGCTGTTTTTT | NA | TRBV5-1 | NA | TRBJ2-2
CASSRREDTEAFF | TGTGCCAGCAGCCGACGGGAAGACACTGAAGCTTTCTTT | NA | TRBV3-1/TRBV3-2 | NA | TRBJ1-1
CASSSGMNTEAFF | TGTGCCAGCAGTTCTGGAATGAACACTGAAGCTTTCTTT | NA | TRBV27 | NA | TRBJ1-1